Only one count was recorded for the clone carrying this TCR beta chain. Antigen unknown. This sample was taken from a study of T cells in Graves' hyperthyroidism and ophthalmopathy. Any patient presenting with uncontrolled infection, other autoimmune disease, pregnancy or lactation was left out. The PBMCs had their origin in around 9.1 ml of fresh peripheral blood. The V segment lost 3 bases and the J segment 8 bases; nucleotides outside the gene matches: 16. The germline gives CDR1 DFQATT, CDR2 SNEGSKA (reference sequence). The CDR3 is made up of 16 amino acids. Amplification targeted TCR beta CDR3 regions from RNA transcripts. First-round RT-PCR with HTBI primers amplified the TCR CDR3 region. One entry per CDR3 protein, called by TCRdb with MiXCR from the multiplex PCR reads. The table records a few hundred thousand distinct CDR3 sequences, about 14% of them present only once. Study-wide results and caveats: Before onset, ophthalmopathy was predicted by the model a median approximately 6.6 months earlier. Peripheral blood also featured most of the thyroid clonotypes expanded above 0.001.

The sequence was obtained from a young woman with Graves' ophthalmopathy. The V call is TRBV20-1, the J call TRBJ2-1; 7 bases are shared with TRBD2. Material for sequencing was blood. The CDR3 DNA is TGCAGTGCTAGTCGTCCGAGCGGGATAACAGGCGATGAGCAGTTCTTC. As protein: CSASRPSGITGDEQFF.